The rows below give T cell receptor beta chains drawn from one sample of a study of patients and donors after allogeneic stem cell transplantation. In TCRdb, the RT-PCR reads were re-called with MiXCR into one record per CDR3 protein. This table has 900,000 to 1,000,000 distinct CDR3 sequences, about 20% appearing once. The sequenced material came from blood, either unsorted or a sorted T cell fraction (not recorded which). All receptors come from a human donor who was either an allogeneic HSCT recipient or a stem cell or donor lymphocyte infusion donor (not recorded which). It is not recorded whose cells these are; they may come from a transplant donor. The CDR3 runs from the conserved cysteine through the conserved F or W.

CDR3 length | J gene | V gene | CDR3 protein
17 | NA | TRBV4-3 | CASSHGNSGGLTDTQHF
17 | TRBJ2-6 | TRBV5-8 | CASSLVGRPSGANVLTF
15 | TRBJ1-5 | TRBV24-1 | CATSGTGAPNQPQHF
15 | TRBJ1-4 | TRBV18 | CASSPLGQGREKLFF
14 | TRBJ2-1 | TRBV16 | CASQTSGAYNEQFF
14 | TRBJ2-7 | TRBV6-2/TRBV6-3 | CASSWGLAAPEQYF
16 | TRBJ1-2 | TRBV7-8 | CASSFRPQTLHYGYTF
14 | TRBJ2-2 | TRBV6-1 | CASRHTSRGGELFF
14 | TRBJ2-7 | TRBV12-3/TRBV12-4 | CASSRTDRGYEQYF
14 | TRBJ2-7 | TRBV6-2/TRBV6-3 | CASGGGRTAYEQYF
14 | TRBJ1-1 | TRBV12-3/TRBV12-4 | CASSFGSANTEAFF
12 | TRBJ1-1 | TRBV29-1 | CSVDRVNTEAFF
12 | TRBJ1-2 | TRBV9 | CASRQDPYGYTF
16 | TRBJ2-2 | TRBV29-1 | CSVEEDAPTGTGELFF
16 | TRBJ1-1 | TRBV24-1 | CATSGASVGANTEAFF
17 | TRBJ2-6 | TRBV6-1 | CASRVGGFPTAANVLTF
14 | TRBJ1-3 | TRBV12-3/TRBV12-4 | CASYDRASGNTIYF
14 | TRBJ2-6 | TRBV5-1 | CASSLSGGDNVLTF
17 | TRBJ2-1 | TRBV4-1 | CASSPFSGRGGLNEQFF
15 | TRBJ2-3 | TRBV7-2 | CASSLHPPGADTQYF
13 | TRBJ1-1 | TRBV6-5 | CASSYSKSAEAFF
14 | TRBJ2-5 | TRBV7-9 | CASSVHQGGETQYF
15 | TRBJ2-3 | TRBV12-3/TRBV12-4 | CASSLTRGLIDTQYF
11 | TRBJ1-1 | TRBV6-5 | CATGTGAQAFF
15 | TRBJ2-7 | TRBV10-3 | CAISELGQGGYEQYF
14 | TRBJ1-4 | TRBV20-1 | CSARDFPRNEKLFF